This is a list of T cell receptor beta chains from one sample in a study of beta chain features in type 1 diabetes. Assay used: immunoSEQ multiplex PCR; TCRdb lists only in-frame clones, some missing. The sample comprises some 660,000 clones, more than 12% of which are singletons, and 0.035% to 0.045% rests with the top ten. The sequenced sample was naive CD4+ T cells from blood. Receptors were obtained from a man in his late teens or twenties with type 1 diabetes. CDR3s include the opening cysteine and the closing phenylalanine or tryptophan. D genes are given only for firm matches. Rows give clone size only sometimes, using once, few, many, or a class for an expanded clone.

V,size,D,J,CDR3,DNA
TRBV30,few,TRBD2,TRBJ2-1,CAWSHLSAGAYNEQFF,TGTGCCTGGAGTCACCTCTCGGCGGGGGCCTACAATGAGCAGTTCTTC
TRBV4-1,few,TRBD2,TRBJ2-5,CASSQYGLAGASGTQYF,TGCGCCAGCAGCCAATACGGACTAGCGGGAGCCTCAGGGACCCAGTACTTC
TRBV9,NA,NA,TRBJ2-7,CASSLRQLVHEQYF,TGTGCCAGCAGCCTTCGACAGCTCGTCCACGAGCAGTACTTC
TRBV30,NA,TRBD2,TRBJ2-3,CAWSGLAGARDTQYF,TGTGCCTGGAGTGGACTAGCGGGAGCCAGAGATACGCAGTATTTT
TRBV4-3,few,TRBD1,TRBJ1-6,CASSQDGQGHSPLHF,TGCGCCAGCAGCCAAGACGGACAGGGTCATTCACCCCTCCACTTT
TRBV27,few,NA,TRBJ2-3,CASSLDTDTQYF,TGTGCCAGCAGTTTAGACACAGATACGCAGTATTTT
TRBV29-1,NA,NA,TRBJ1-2,CSVSSHNYGYTF,TGCAGCGTCTCCTCCCATAACTATGGCTACACCTTC
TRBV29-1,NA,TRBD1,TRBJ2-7,CSVGTGGPLNSYEQYF,TGCAGCGTTGGGACAGGGGGCCCTCTAAACTCCTACGAGCAGTACTTC
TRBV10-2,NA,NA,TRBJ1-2,CASRPQTGGYTF,TGCGCCAGCAGACCGCAAACGGGAGGCTACACCTTC
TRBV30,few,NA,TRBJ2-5,CAWGSVVGGTQYF,TGTGCCTGGGGTTCTGTCGTCGGGGGGACCCAGTACTTC
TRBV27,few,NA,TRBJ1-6,CASSSHRGNSPLHF,TGTGCCAGCAGTTCCCACAGAGGGAATTCACCCCTCCACTTT
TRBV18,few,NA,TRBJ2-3,CASSRYGDTQYF,TGTGCCAGCTCACGTTATGGGGATACGCAGTATTTT
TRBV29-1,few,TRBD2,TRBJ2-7,CSVALRSGGAYEQYF,TGCAGCGTTGCCCTCCGTTCGGGGGGGGCCTACGAGCAGTACTTC
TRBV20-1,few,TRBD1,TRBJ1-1,CSAKTGQEAFF,TGCAGTGCGAAGACAGGGCAGGAAGCTTTCTTT
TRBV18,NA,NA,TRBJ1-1,CASSLREGEAFF,TGTGCCAGCTCACTACGGGAGGGTGAAGCTTTCTTT
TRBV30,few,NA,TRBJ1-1,CAWSVRLDTEAFF,TGTGCCTGGAGTGTACGTCTAGACACTGAAGCTTTCTTT